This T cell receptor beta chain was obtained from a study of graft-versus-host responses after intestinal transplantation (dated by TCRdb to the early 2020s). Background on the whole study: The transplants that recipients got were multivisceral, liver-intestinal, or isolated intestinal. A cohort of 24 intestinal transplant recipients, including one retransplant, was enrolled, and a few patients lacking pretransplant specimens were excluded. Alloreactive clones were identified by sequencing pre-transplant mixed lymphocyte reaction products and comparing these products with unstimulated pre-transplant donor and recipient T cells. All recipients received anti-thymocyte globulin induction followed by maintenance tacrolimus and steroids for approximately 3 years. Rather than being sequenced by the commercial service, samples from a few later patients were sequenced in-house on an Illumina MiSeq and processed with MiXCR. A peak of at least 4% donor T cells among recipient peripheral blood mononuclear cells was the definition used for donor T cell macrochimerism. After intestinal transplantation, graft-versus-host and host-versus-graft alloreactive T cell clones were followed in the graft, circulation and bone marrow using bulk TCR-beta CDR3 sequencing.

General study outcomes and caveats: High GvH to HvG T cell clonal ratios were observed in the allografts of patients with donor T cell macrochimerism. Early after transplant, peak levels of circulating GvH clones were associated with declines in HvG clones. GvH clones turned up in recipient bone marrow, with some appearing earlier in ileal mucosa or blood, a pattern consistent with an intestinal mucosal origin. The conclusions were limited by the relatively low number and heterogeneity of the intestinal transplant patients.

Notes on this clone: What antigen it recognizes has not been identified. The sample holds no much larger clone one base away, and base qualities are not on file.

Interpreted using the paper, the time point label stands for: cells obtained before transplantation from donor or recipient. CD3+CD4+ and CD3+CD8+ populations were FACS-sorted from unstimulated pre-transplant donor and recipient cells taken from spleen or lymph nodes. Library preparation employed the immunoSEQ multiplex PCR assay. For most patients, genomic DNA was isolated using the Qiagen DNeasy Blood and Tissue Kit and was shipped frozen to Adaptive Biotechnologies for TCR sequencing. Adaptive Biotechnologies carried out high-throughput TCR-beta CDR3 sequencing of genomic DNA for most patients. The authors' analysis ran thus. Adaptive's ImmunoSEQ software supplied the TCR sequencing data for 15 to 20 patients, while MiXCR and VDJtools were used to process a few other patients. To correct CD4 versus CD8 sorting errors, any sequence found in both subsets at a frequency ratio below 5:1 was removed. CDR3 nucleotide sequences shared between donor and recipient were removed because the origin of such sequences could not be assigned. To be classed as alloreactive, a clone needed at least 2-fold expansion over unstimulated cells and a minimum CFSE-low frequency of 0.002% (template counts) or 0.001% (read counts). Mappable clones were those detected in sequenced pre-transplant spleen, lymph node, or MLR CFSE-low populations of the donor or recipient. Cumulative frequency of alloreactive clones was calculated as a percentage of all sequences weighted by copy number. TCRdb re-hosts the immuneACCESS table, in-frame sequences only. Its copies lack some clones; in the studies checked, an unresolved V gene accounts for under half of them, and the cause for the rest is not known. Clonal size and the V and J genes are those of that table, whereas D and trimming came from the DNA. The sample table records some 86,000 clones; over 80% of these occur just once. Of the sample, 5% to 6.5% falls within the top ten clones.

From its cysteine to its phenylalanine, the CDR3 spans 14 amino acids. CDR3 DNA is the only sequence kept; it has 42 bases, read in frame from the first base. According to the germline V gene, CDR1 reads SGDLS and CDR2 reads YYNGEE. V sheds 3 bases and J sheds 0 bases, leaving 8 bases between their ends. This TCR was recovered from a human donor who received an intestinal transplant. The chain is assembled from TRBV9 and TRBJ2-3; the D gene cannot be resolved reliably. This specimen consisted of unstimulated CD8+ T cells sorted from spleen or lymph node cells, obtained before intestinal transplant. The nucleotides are TGTGCCAGCAGCGGGGCTGGGAGCACAGATACGCAGTATTTT. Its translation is CASSGAGSTDTQYF.